The 9 T cell receptor beta chains below come from one sample, sequenced in a study of shared clonotypes between healthy human individuals. TCRdb's table, derived via immunoSEQ multiplex PCR, lists solely in-frame clones and lacks some. This table holds about 1.5 million clones, roughly 96% found once. Sequences were obtained from naive CD4+ T cells sorted from blood. Specified subset: CD45RA+ positively selected. All receptors come from a man aged 30 to 45 in good health.

V and J are TRBV14 and TRBJ2-7; D may be TRBD2 (5 bases). V was trimmed by 4 bases and J by 0 bases, leaving 7 bases between them. CDR1 and CDR2 from the germline V gene are SGHDN and FVKESK. This CDR3 has 13 residues. DNA for the CDR3: TGTGCCAGCAGCCTCCGGGACTCCTACGAGCAGTACTTC. Encoded protein: CASSLRDSYEQYF. The variable domain in full, with the rest retrieved from reference TRBV14 and TRBJ2-7, is EAGVTQFPSHSVIEKGQTVTLRCDPISGHDNLYWYRRVMGKEIKFLLHFVKESKQDESGMPNNRFLAERTGGTYSTLKVQPAELEDSGVYFCASSLRDSYEQYFGPGTRLTVT.

The chain is built from TRBV7-9 and TRBJ2-7; TRBD1 aligns across 7 bases. Germline CDR1 and CDR2: SEHNR and FQNEAQ (reference sequence). The CDR3 loop spans 15 amino acids. With 5 bases clipped from V and 0 bases from J, the junction kept 7 bases outside the gene matches. The CDR3 DNA reads TGTGCCAGCAGCCCGAGACAGGGTAACTCCTACGAGCAGTACTTC. This sequence encodes CASSPRQGNSYEQYF.

V usage is TRBV5-5 and J usage is TRBJ2-6; D is unclear. V lost 4 bases and J lost 2, with 4 bases in between. The CDR3 covers 13 residues. The V gene's germline CDR1 is SGHKS and CDR2 YYEKEE (reference sequence). CDR3 residues: CASSQTGANVLTF. The CDR3 nucleotides read TGTGCCAGCAGCCAGACTGGGGCCAACGTCCTGACTTTC. The entire variable domain, with the rest obtained from reference TRBV5-5 and TRBJ2-6, is as follows: DAGVTQSPTHLIKTRGQQVTLRCSPISGHKSVSWYQQVLGQGPQFIFQYYEKEERGRGNFPDRFSARQFPNYSSELNVNALLLGDSALYLCASSQTGANVLTFGAGSRLTVL.

This clone showed up just a few times. The CDR3 protein is CAISNQETQYF. As DNA, the CDR3 is TGTGCCATCAGTAATCAAGAGACCCAGTACTTC. The rearrangement links TRBV10-3 to TRBJ2-5; no clear D gene. Trimming stripped 5 bases from V and 2 bases from J, with 3 bases between. This CDR3 has 11 residues. Per the germline V gene, CDR1 is ENHRY and CDR2 is SYGVKD.

The rearrangement joins TRBV18 to TRBJ1-5; unclear D gene. Looked up from germline, CDR1 is KGHSH and CDR2 is LQKENI. Trimming took 8 bases from V and 0 from J, leaving 8 bases between them. This CDR3 has 13 amino acids. The CDR3 protein is CASGTGSNQPQHF. CDR3 nucleotide sequence: TGTGCCAGCGGAACGGGTAGCAATCAGCCCCAGCATTTT.

This chain connects TRBV30 to TRBJ2-2; D possibly corresponds to TRBD2 (5 bases). V lost 1 base and J 1 base, leaving 16 bases between the germline ends. CDR1 and CDR2 from the germline V gene are GTSNPN and SVGIG (reference sequence). This CDR3 is built from 17 residues. The CDR3 reads CAWSDSSGRWNTGELFF. CDR3 bases: TGTGCCTGGAGTGACTCCTCGGGGAGATGGAACACCGGGGAGCTGTTTTTT.

The rearrangement joins TRBV28 to TRBJ2-7; D not certain. The CDR3 length is 12 residues. The V and J ends lost 6 bases and 4 bases respectively, with 10 bases between them. The V gene's germline CDR1 is MDHEN and CDR2 SYDVKM. The CDR3 DNA is TGTGCCAGCAGCTGGGTCGGTTACGAGCAGTACTTC. Translating gives CASSWVGYEQYF.

This clone appeared once. The chain is built from TRBV7-2 and TRBJ2-2; the D gene is possibly TRBD2 (5 bases). Trimming took off 5 bases at V and 4 bases at J, with 14 bases between the two ends. CDR3 length: 15 amino acids. Germline V gives CDR1 SGHTA, CDR2 FQGNSA. CDR3 in DNA: TGTGCCAGCAGCCCACAGAAGGGAGCCACCGGGGAGCTGTTTTTT. Its translation: CASSPQKGATGELFF. Full variable domain (rest looked up from reference TRBV7-2 and TRBJ2-2): GAGVSQSPSNKVTEKGKDVELRCDPISGHTALYWYRQSLGQGLEFLIYFQGNSAPDKSGLPSDRFSAERTGGSVSTLTIQRTQQEDSAVYLCASSPQKGATGELFFGEGSRLTVL.

The chain links TRBV14 to TRBJ2-5, with TRBD1 matching 11 bases. The germline CDR1 and CDR2 sequences are SGHDN and FVKESK. V shed 1 base, J shed 4 bases, and the junction held 2 bases outside the gene matches. The CDR3 contains 15 residues. The CDR3 spells CASSQVGTGGETQYF. The DNA for the CDR3 is TGTGCCAGCAGCCAAGTGGGGACAGGGGGAGAGACCCAGTACTTC. Looking up the rest from reference TRBV14 and TRBJ2-5 gives the full variable domain: EAGVTQFPSHSVIEKGQTVTLRCDPISGHDNLYWYRRVMGKEIKFLLHFVKESKQDESGMPNNRFLAERTGGTYSTLKVQPAELEDSGVYFCASSQVGTGGETQYFGPGTRLLVL.